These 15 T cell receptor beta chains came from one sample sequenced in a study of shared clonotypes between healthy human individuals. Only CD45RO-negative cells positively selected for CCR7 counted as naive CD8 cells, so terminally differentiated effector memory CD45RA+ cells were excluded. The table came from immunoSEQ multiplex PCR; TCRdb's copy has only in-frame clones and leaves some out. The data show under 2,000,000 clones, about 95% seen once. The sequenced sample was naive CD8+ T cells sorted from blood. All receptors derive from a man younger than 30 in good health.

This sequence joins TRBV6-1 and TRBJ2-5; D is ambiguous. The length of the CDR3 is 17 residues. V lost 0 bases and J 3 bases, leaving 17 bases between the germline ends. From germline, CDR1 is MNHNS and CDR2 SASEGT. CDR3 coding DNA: TGTGCCAGCAGTGAAGCGCTTCTCGACTGGGCCAAAGAGACCCAGTACTTC. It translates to CASSEALLDWAKETQYF.

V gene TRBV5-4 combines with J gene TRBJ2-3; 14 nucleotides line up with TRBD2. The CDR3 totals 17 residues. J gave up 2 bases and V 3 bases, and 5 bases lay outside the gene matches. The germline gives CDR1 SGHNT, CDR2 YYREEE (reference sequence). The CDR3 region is CASSSRLAGGPTDTQYF. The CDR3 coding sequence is TGTGCCAGCAGCTCTAGACTAGCGGGGGGGCCCACAGATACGCAGTATTTT.

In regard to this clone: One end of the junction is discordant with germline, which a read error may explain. CDR3 sequence reads: CASSLAPGGFTGELFF. The DNA of the CDR3 is TGTGCTAGCAGCTTAGCGCCAGGGGGCTTCACCGGGGAGCTGTTTTTT. This chain joins TRBV7-7 and TRBJ2-2; 8 nucleotides align to TRBD1. Germline loops: CDR1 SSHAT, CDR2 FNYEAQ (reference sequence). This CDR3 is 16 amino acids long. Based on the CDR3 plus reference TRBV7-7 and TRBJ2-2, the full variable domain is GAGVSQSPRYKVTKRGQDVTLRCDPISSHATLYWYQQALGQGPEFLTYFNYEAQPDKSGLPSDRFSAERPEGSISTLTIQRTEQRDSAMYRCASSLAPGGFTGELFFGEGSRLTVL.

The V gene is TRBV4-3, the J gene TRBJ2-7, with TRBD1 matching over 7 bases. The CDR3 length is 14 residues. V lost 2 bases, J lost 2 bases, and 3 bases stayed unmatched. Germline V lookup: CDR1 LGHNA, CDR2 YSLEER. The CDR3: CASSQLTGPYEQYF. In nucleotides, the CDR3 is TGCGCCAGCAGCCAATTGACAGGGCCCTACGAGCAGTACTTC.

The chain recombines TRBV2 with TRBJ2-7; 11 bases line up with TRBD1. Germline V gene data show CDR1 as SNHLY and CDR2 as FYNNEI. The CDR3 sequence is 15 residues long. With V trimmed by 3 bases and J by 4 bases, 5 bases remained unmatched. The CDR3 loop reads CASSEGDRGIYEQYF. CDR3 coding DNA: TGTGCCAGCAGTGAGGGGGACAGGGGGATATACGAGCAGTACTTC.

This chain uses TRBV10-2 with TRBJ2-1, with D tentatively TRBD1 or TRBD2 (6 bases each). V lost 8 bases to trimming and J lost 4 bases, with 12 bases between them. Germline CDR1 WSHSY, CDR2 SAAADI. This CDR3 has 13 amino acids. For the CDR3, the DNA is TGCGCCAGCGGAGGGGGACTTTACAATGAGCAGTTCTTC. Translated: CASGGGLYNEQFF.

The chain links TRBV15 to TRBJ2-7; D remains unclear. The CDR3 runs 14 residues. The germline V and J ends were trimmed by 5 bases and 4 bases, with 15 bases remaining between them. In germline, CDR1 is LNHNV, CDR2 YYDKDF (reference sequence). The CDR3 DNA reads TGTGCCACCAGCGGATTTGGCCTTACTTACGAGCAGTACTTC. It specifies CATSGFGLTYEQYF. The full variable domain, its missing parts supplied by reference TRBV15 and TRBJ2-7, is DAMVIQNPRYQVTQFGKPVTLSCSQTLNHNVMYWYQQKSSQAPKLLFHYYDKDFNNEADTPDNFQSRRPNTSFCFLDIRSPGLGDTAMYLCATSGFGLTYEQYFGPGTRLTVT.

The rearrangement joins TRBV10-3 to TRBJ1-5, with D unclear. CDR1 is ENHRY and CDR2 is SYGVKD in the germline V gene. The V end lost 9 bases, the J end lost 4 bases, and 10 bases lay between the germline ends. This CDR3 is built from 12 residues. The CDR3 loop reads CAMHSVNQPQHF. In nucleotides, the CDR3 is TGTGCCATGCACAGTGTGAATCAGCCCCAGCATTTT.

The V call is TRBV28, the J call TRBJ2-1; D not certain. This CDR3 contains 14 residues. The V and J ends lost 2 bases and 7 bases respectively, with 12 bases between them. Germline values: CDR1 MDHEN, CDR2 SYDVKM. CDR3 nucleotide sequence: TGTGCCAGCAGTTTAATATCCGAGAGTAATGAGCAGTTCTTC. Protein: CASSLISESNEQFF. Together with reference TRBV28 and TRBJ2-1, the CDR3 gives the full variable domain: DVKVTQSSRYLVKRTGEKVFLECVQDMDHENMFWYRQDPGLGLRLIYFSYDVKMKEKGDIPEGYSVSREKKERFSLILESASTNQTSMYLCASSLISESNEQFFGPGTRLTVL.

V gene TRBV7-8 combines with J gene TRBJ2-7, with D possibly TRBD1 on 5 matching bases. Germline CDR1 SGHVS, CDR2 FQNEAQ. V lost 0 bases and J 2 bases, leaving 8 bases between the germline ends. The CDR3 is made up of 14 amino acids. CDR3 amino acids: CASSLAATAYEQYF. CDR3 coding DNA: TGTGCCAGCAGCTTAGCGGCGACAGCCTACGAGCAGTACTTC.

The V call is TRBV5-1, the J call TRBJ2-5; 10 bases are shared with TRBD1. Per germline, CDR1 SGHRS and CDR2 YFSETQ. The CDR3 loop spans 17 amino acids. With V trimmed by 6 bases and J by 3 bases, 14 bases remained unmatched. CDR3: CASNPRDRGIPEETQYF. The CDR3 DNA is TGCGCCAGCAACCCCCGGGACAGGGGAATCCCCGAAGAGACCCAGTACTTC.

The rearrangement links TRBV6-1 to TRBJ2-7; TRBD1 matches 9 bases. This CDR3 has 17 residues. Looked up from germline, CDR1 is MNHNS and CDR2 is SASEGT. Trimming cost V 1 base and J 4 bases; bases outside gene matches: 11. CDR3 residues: CASSEGTGAQSPYEQYF. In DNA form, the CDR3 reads TGTGCCAGCAGTGAAGGGACAGGGGCTCAATCCCCTTACGAGCAGTACTTC.

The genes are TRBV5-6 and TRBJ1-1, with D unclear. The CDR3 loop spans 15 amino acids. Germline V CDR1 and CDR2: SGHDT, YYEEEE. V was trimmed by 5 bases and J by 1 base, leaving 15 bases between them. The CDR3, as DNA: TGTGCCAGCAGTGCGATAGGGCTGGGGAACACTGAAGCTTTCTTT. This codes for CASSAIGLGNTEAFF. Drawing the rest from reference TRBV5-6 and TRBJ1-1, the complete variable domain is DAGVTQSPTHLIKTRGQQVTLRCSPKSGHDTVSWYQQALGQGPQFIFQYYEEEERQRGNFPDRFSGHQFPNYSSELNVNALLLGDSALYLCASSAIGLGNTEAFFGQGTRLTVV.

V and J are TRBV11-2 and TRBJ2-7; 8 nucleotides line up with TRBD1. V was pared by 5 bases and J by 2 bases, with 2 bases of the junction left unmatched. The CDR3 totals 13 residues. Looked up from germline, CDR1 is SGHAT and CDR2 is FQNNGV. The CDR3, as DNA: TGTGCCAGCAGCAAGACAGGGGCCTACGAGCAGTACTTC. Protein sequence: CASSKTGAYEQYF.

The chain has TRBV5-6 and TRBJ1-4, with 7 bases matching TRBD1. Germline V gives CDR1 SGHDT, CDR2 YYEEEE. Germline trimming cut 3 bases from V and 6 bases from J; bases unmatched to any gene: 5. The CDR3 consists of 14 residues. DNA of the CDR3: TGTGCCAGCAGCTATGACAGGGTCGATGAAAAACTGTTTTTT. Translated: CASSYDRVDEKLFF.